This T cell receptor (beta chain) was captured by sequencing in a study of blood T cell repertoires in COVID-19 (TCRdb year 2020). Notes on the research overall: Collaborator samples came from the United States, Italy and Spain and covered acute and convalescent phases of COVID-19. Nearly every sample came with metadata listing a de-identified subject ID, COVID-19 status, age in years and sex. The repertoires were released in a freely available public database intended as a resource for research on the immune response to SARS-CoV-2. Deeply sampled blood TCRbeta repertoires from subjects exposed to, actively infected with, or recovered from COVID-19 were included in the dataset. Samples came from the ongoing ImmuneRACE study (first 160 participants) plus 1,254 subjects from 6 global collaborators. The material from the prospective study consisted of cDNA or gDNA derived from T cells, B-cell-depleted T cells, or PBMCs. Where HLA class I and class II types were available, the types were taken from metadata supplied by the sample provider, not from assay-based typing.

The collaborating institutions used their own protocols to collect whole blood in K2EDTA tubes. For TCRbeta analysis, collaborators shipped samples as frozen whole blood, isolated PBMCs, or DNA extracted from either of those sample types. From the cysteine up to the phenylalanine, the CDR3 has a length of 13 residues. The retained sequence is limited to the CDR3, 39 bases, with the frame set at the first base. V is pared back by 3 bases and J by 7 bases, with 11 bases lying between the germline termini. According to the germline V gene, CDR1 reads SGHRS and CDR2 reads YFSETQ. TCRbeta CDR3 regions were amplified from genomic DNA using the immunoSEQ Assay, a bias-controlled multiplex PCR. As for the original processing: Within the assay, amplification of reference gene primers was used to estimate how many nucleated cells each sample contained. Sequence reads were collapsed and filtered to measure the absolute abundance of every unique TCRbeta CDR3 rearrangement. Productive Simpson clonality was computed per sample as the square root of Simpson's diversity index over productive rearrangements. This immuneACCESS table, as held by TCRdb, lists in-frame sequences with V and J called but not all clones. Of the missing ones, under half trace to an unresolved V gene in checked studies; the others have no known cause. Clone size and the V and J calls come from that table; the DNA yielded D and trimming. This sample lists some 80,000 clones; around 81% were detected once. The top ten clones comprise over 15% of the sample.

The research as a whole found: Clinical and demographic metadata were provided uncurated, with the amount varying by source and participant.

In regard to this clone: Its antigen target is currently unknown. Base qualities are not at hand, and no much larger clone is one base apart.

The receptor was isolated from a man older than 75 with active or convalescent COVID-19. This receptor chain uses TRBV5-1 and TRBJ2-1, and the D gene may be TRBD1, 5 bases matching. Specimen: peripheral blood. For the CDR3, the sequence is CASSSGGANEQFF. The DNA sequence is given as TGCGCCAGCAGCTCGGGTGGGGCGAATGAGCAGTTCTTC. The reference TRBV5-1 and TRBJ2-1 proteins fill in what lies around the CDR3, so the full variable domain reads KAGVTQTPRYLIKTRGQQVTLSCSPISGHRSVSWYQQTPGQGLQFLFEYFSETQRNKGNFPGRFSGRQFSNSRSEMNVSTLELGDSALYLCASSSGGANEQFFGPGTRLTVL.